This TCR beta chain was recorded in a study of cytomegalovirus exposure and HLA in healthy donors. Study outcomes and limitations: In vitro experiments confirmed that three CMV-associated chains were specific for CMV antigens.

The PCR had 60 Vbeta and 13 Jbeta primers. TCRdb's copy holds only in-frame clones and misses some; the assay was immunoSEQ multiplex PCR. Of approximately 160,000 clones listed, approximately 86% were seen once; the top ten hold around 1.5%. The junction had 9 bases not matched to a gene; V was cut back by 5 bases and J by 4 bases. CDR3 size: 15 residues. Germline V gene lookup returns CDR1 MNHEY and CDR2 SMNVEV (reference sequence). In the case of this clone: Its antigen is currently unknown.

The rearrangement links TRBV27 to TRBJ2-7; TRBD2 matches at 9 bases. This sequence originates from a male donor in good health and CMV-seronegative. The source material was PBMCs. The CDR3: CASSARAGGRYEQYF. In nucleotides, the CDR3 is TGTGCCAGCAGTGCCCGGGCGGGAGGGAGATACGAGCAGTACTTC.